These 8 T cell receptor beta chains came from one sample sequenced in a study of blood T cell repertoires in COVID-19. Libraries were prepared by immunoSEQ multiplex PCR; TCRdb keeps only in-frame clonotypes and omits some of them. The sample consists of 140,000 to 150,000 clones, 85% to 90% of them appearing once. The source material was PBMCs or T cells enriched from blood (not recorded which). The receptors derive from a woman younger than 45 with acute COVID-19.

V gene TRBV27 combines with J gene TRBJ2-1; TRBD2 is a possible D gene (6 bases). Germline V gene sequence: CDR1 MNHEY, CDR2 SMNVEV (reference sequence). V lost 0 bases and J 0 bases, leaving 12 bases between the germline ends. The CDR3 is 17 residues long. This CDR3 reads CASSLSRGTPSYNEQFF. The DNA for the CDR3 is TGTGCCAGCAGTTTATCACGCGGGACGCCCTCCTACAATGAGCAGTTCTTC.

This clone was seen a single time. The chain is built from TRBV10-3 and TRBJ1-3; unclear D gene. Trimming stripped 3 bases from V and 0 bases from J, with 15 bases between. The CDR3 sequence is 17 residues long. Germline assignment: CDR1 ENHRY and CDR2 SYGVKD. The CDR3 loop reads CAISDTYGSDSGNTIYF. Written as DNA, the CDR3 is TGTGCCATCAGTGATACGTATGGGAGTGACTCTGGAAACACCATATATTTT.

The chain couples TRBV2 to TRBJ1-2, with 7 positions matching TRBD1. Germline V CDR1 and CDR2: SNHLY, FYNNEI. V lost 5 bases and J lost 3; bases outside the gene matches: 3. The CDR3 totals 13 residues. The CDR3 here is CASSQTGDYGYTF. The CDR3 DNA follows: TGTGCCAGCAGTCAAACAGGGGACTATGGCTACACCTTC.

The genes are TRBV19 and TRBJ2-5; 7 bases map to TRBD2. The ends lost 9 bases at V and 4 bases at J; junction bases unmatched: 14. The germline CDR1 and CDR2 sequences are LNHDA and SQIVND (reference sequence). There are 15 residues in the CDR3. In DNA, the CDR3 is TGTGCCAGCCGATCAAGCGGGACTCGGGGAGAGACCCAGTACTTC. Its translation is CASRSSGTRGETQYF.

The chain is built from TRBV4-3 and TRBJ2-2; TRBD2 might be the D (5 bases). This CDR3 comprises 15 residues. The germline V gene has CDR1 LGHNA and CDR2 YSLEER. Trimming stripped 6 bases from V and 0 bases from J, with 11 bases between. CDR3 region: CASRGEGSNTGELFF. The CDR3 DNA sequence: TGCGCCAGCAGGGGAGAAGGATCGAACACCGGGGAGCTGTTTTTT.

The chain carries TRBV7-9 and TRBJ1-1; D might be TRBD1 (6 bases). The germline V gene has CDR1 SEHNR and CDR2 FQNEAQ (reference sequence). With 0 bases removed from V and 1 base from J, the gap between germline ends came to 21 bases. The CDR3 loop spans 19 amino acids. For the CDR3, the DNA is TGTGCCAGCAGCTTAGCGCACTTTTTGGGGGCGCGTCGGAACACTGAAGCTTTCTTT. This sequence encodes CASSLAHFLGARRNTEAFF.

The chain recombines TRBV28 with TRBJ1-1; D is unresolved. CDR3 size: 14 residues. CDR1 and CDR2 from the germline V gene are MDHEN and SYDVKM. Trimming stripped 5 bases from V and 1 base from J, with 11 bases between. The DNA for the CDR3 is TGTGCCAGCAGTATTCCCCTCGGGAACACTGAAGCTTTCTTT. This gives the protein CASSIPLGNTEAFF.

The J gene is TRBJ2-3, the V gene TRBV7-6, with a possible D match to TRBD2 (5 bases). In germline, CDR1 is SGHVS, CDR2 FNYEAQ. With 1 base removed from V and 2 bases from J, the gap between germline ends came to 16 bases. There are 17 residues in the CDR3. DNA for the CDR3: TGTGCCAGCAGCTTAGTCATACTAGTTAGTTCCACAGATACGCAGTATTTT. Translating it yields CASSLVILVSSTDTQYF. Filled out from reference TRBV7-6 and TRBJ2-3, the complete variable domain reads GAGVSQSPRYKVTKRGQDVALRCDPISGHVSLYWYRQALGQGPEFLTYFNYEAQQDKSGLPNDRFSAERPEGSISTLTIQRTEQRDSAMYRCASSLVILVSSTDTQYFGPGTRLTVL.